These 27 T cell receptor beta chains were sequenced from one sample in a study of control samples from healthy donors and cancer patients (dated by TCRdb to the early 2020s). The library was generated by the immunoSEQ multiplex PCR assay. In its TCRdb copy, this immuneACCESS table keeps in-frame sequences only and misses some clones. Where compared with another copy, unresolved V genes explain less than half of these, and the others have no known cause. The sample table records 90,000 to 150,000 clones; more than 85% of these occur just once. The top ten constitute 7.8% of the sample. Sequencing was performed on blood. The receptors stem from a woman aged 18-29 years in good health.

The chain employs TRBV7-5 and TRBJ1-5. TRBV7-5 is deemed a pseudogene. The CDR3 totals 17 residues. The CDR3 loop is CARRTRFGSTSNQPQHF. As DNA, the CDR3 is TGTGCCAGAAGAACCCGGTTCGGGTCTACTAGCAATCAGCCCCAGCATTTT.

CDR3 DNA: TGCACCAGCAGCCAACGAGATACGCAGTATTTT. Its translation is CTSSQRDTQYF. J is TRBJ2-3 and V is TRBV1; the table's D call of TRBD2 was not tested on the DNA. TRBV1 constitutes a pseudogene. This CDR3 spans 11 amino acids.

The rearrangement uses TRBV28 and TRBJ2-5; 10 nucleotides line up with TRBD2. V lost 4 bases to trimming and J lost 0 bases; unmatched junction nucleotides: 2. CDR1 is MDHEN, CDR2 SYDVKM, per germline. The CDR3 loop spans 15 amino acids. DNA of the CDR3: TGTGCCAGCAGTTCACTAGCGGGACACCAAGAGACCCAGTACTTC. Translation: CASSSLAGHQETQYF. Filled out from reference TRBV28 and TRBJ2-5, the complete variable domain reads DVKVTQSSRYLVKRTGEKVFLECVQDMDHENMFWYRQDPGLGLRLIYFSYDVKMKEKGDIPEGYSVSREKKERFSLILESASTNQTSMYLCASSSLAGHQETQYFGPGTRLLVL.

The rearrangement links TRBV5-4 to TRBJ2-7; 9 bases line up with TRBD1. The V segment lost 5 bases and the J segment 3 bases; nucleotides outside the gene matches: 21. The germline V gene has CDR1 SGHNT and CDR2 YYREEE (reference sequence). This CDR3 region has 19 residues. CDR3 in DNA: TGTGCCAGCAGTCCGAATGGGGAACCGGGACAGGGCCTTTTCTACGAGCAGTACTTC. It translates to CASSPNGEPGQGLFYEQYF.

This chain joins TRBV20-1 and TRBJ1-1; D uncertain. CDR1 is DFQATT and CDR2 is SNEGSKA in the germline V gene (reference sequence). The CDR3 is 8 residues long. V was clipped by 0 bases and J by 10 bases, with 0 bases between them. The CDR3 nucleotides read TGCAGTGCTAGAGAAGCTTTCTTT. Its translation: CSAREAFF.

The chain is built from TRBV29-1 and TRBJ1-2, with D possibly TRBD1 on 5 matching bases. There are 14 residues in the CDR3. V lost 6 bases, J lost 2 bases, and 16 bases lay in between. Germline V gene lookup returns CDR1 SQVTM and CDR2 ANQGSEA. This CDR3 is CSVAQGRENYGYTF. The CDR3, as DNA: TGCAGCGTGGCCCAGGGCAGGGAAAACTATGGCTACACCTTC.

The gene calls are TRBV20-1 and TRBJ1-2; 7 bases match TRBD1. Germline values: CDR1 DFQATT, CDR2 SNEGSKA (reference sequence). There are 11 residues in the CDR3. Trimming cost V 4 bases and J 8 bases; bases outside gene matches: 4. The CDR3 bases are TGCAGTGCTATACAGGGGAACGGCTACACCTTC. Its translation is CSAIQGNGYTF.

The gene calls are TRBV7-2 and TRBJ2-5; TRBD2 aligns across 12 bases. Germline-derived CDR1 and CDR2 are SGHTA and FQGNSA. The CDR3 contains 16 residues. Unmatched junction bases numbered 9, after V lost 7 bases and J lost 3 bases. CDR3 DNA sequence: TGTGCCAGCACCCCTCTAAGACTAGCGGGGGAAGAGACCCAGTACTTC. Amino acids: CASTPLRLAGEETQYF.

This clone occurred once. The V gene is TRBV28, the J gene TRBJ1-2; 7 positions agree with TRBD1. The V gene end was trimmed by 8 bases and the J gene end by 8 bases; junction bases not matched to a gene: 20. The CDR3 has 16 amino acids. Germline values: CDR1 MDHEN, CDR2 SYDVKM. The CDR3 coding sequence is TGTGCCAGCTTGGAAGGGACAGTAGGTACAGGGTACGGCTACACCTTC. It codes for CASLEGTVGTGYGYTF.

The chain carries TRBV5-1 and TRBJ2-3; TRBD2 agrees at 9 bases. The trim removed 3 bases at V and 7 bases at J, leaving 18 bases unmatched. Germline CDR1 is SGHRS and CDR2 is YFSETQ. CDR3 length: 18 residues. CDR3 coding DNA: TGCGCCAGCAGCTCGTTTACTCTCGGCGGGGGGGCCCCTTATACGCAGTATTTT. Protein sequence: CASSSFTLGGGAPYTQYF.

This chain joins TRBV4-2 and TRBJ1-6; a possible D gene is TRBD1 (6 bases). Germline lookup yields CDR1 LGHNA and CDR2 YNFKEQ. Deletions cut 0 bases from V and 6 bases from J, with 12 bases between. There are 16 residues in the CDR3. Written as DNA, the CDR3 is TGTGCCAGCAGCCAAGAAGTTAACAGGGCTAATTCACCCCTCCACTTT. Its protein is CASSQEVNRANSPLHF.

This chain connects TRBV7-8 to TRBJ2-3; D possibly matches TRBD1 or TRBD2 (5 bases each). CDR3 length: 14 amino acids. In germline, CDR1 is SGHVS, CDR2 FQNEAQ. The germline V and J ends were trimmed by 4 bases and 1 base, with 9 bases remaining between them. CDR3 loop: CASSSRGGTDTQYF. In DNA form, the CDR3 reads TGTGCCAGCAGCTCCCGAGGGGGCACAGATACGCAGTATTTT.

The chain links TRBV9 to TRBJ2-7; TRBD2 matches 9 bases. The CDR3 has 15 amino acids. Losses at the gene ends were 1 base for V and 7 bases for J; bases not matched to a gene: 9. The germline V gene has CDR1 SGDLS and CDR2 YYNGEE. The CDR3 nucleotides read TGTGCCAGCAGCGTAAGTAGCGGGGGCCGAGGTGAGCAGTACTTC. This sequence encodes CASSVSSGGRGEQYF.

The CDR3 sequence is CASTQRAGDPYEQYF. The DNA of the CDR3 is TGTGCCAGCACTCAGCGAGCGGGAGACCCCTACGAGCAGTACTTC. The chain has TRBV19 and TRBJ2-7; TRBD2 matches at 8 bases. Germline V gene lookup returns CDR1 LNHDA and CDR2 SQIVND (reference sequence). The J segment lost 2 bases and the V segment lost 9 bases, leaving 12 bases of the junction unmatched. The CDR3 consists of 15 residues.

V gene TRBV2 combines with J gene TRBJ1-1; D might be TRBD1 (6 bases). The V and J ends lost 10 bases and 4 bases respectively, with 25 bases between them. CDR1 is SNHLY and CDR2 is FYNNEI in the germline V gene. The CDR3 has 16 residues. The CDR3 coding sequence is TGTGCCACTCTTCCGTCAGACCTACAGGGCCCCACTGAAGCTTTCTTT. Protein sequence: CATLPSDLQGPTEAFF.

Concerning this clone: This CDR3 is also generated by other DNA sequences in the sample. The rearrangement uses TRBV6-1 and TRBJ1-6, with 7 bases matching TRBD1. Germline V CDR1 and CDR2: MNHNS, SASEGT. J was trimmed by 2 bases and V by 1 base; bases with no gene match: 14. The CDR3 sequence is 20 residues long. The CDR3 is CASSEVGQGGFGAYNSPLHF. CDR3 DNA: TGTGCCAGCAGTGAAGTTGGGCAGGGGGGGTTTGGGGCCTATAATTCACCCCTCCACTTT.

The chain carries TRBV20-1 and TRBJ2-7; D tentatively reads TRBD1 or TRBD2 (5 bases each). Germline-derived CDR1 and CDR2 are DFQATT and SNEGSKA (reference sequence). The V end was cut by 3 bases, the J end by 13 bases, with 13 bases between. The CDR3 has 10 amino acids. This chain's CDR3 is CSARGRGDYF. The CDR3 DNA follows: TGCAGTGCTAGGGGACGCGGAGACTACTTC.

This rearrangement joins TRBV6-2 or TRBV6-3 to TRBJ2-1; 9 nucleotides agree with TRBD2. The CDR3 runs 15 residues. Germline CDR1 is MNHEY and CDR2 is SVGEGT. V shed 0 bases, J shed 7 bases, and the junction held 4 bases outside the gene matches. For the CDR3, the DNA is TGTGCCAGCAGTTACTCGGCGGGGGGGCGGAATGAGCAGTTCTTC. This codes for CASSYSAGGRNEQFF.

The rearrangement uses TRBV7-2 and TRBJ1-2; unclear D gene. CDR1 is SGHTA and CDR2 is FQGNSA in the germline V gene. Trimming shortened V by 6 bases and J by 7 bases, and 15 bases separated the two germline ends. This CDR3 has 13 residues. The CDR3 region is CASSPNYRGGYTF. CDR3 nucleotide sequence: TGTGCCAGCAGTCCTAATTATCGGGGTGGCTACACCTTC.

The chain couples TRBV7-2 to TRBJ2-3, with D possibly matching TRBD1 (5 bases). V shed 4 bases and J shed 2 bases, with 10 bases lying between them. The CDR3 is 14 amino acids. Germline V gene data show CDR1 as SGHTA and CDR2 as FQGNSA. The CDR3 nucleotides read TGTGCCAGCAGCTACACACAGGCCACAGATACGCAGTATTTT. It yields the protein CASSYTQATDTQYF.

This chain connects TRBV7-2 to TRBJ2-1; perhaps TRBD1 as D (6 bases). This CDR3 has 15 residues. Germline V lookup: CDR1 SGHTA, CDR2 FQGNSA. V lost 2 bases and J lost 4, with 12 bases in between. CDR3 bases: TGTGCCAGCAGCTTACGGCAGGGACATTACAATGAGCAGTTCTTC. Its protein product is CASSLRQGHYNEQFF.

Regarding this clone: The junction differs from germline at one of its ends, possibly a read error. Here the CDR3 DNA reads TGTGCCAGCAGATACTCCTGGGGGGCCCCGAACACTGAAGCTTTCTTT. Its translation: CASRYSWGAPNTEAFF. V gene TRBV6-2 or TRBV6-3 combines with J gene TRBJ1-1, with a weak D call TRBD1 (6 bases). The CDR3 totals 16 residues. The V gene's germline CDR1 is MNHEY and CDR2 SVGEGT.

The rearrangement uses TRBV7-2 and TRBJ2-1; D remains ambiguous. CDR3 length: 13 amino acids. V shed 6 bases and J shed 7 bases, with 13 bases lying between them. Looked up from germline, CDR1 is SGHTA and CDR2 is FQGNSA. In DNA form, the CDR3 reads TGTGCCAGCAGACATCTAGGTGCAAATGAGCAGTTCTTC. Translating gives CASRHLGANEQFF.

The V and J genes are TRBV6-1 and TRBJ2-3; TRBD2 might be the D (5 bases). This CDR3 is built from 17 residues. The germline CDR1 and CDR2 sequences are MNHNS and SASEGT. Trimming shortened V by 3 bases and J by 2 bases, and 18 bases separated the two germline ends. The CDR3: CASSEGKAVPITDTQYF. The CDR3 bases are TGTGCCAGCAGTGAGGGAAAAGCGGTTCCCATCACAGATACGCAGTATTTT.

The chain uses TRBV12-3 or TRBV12-4 and TRBJ1-6, with D perhaps TRBD1 (5 bases). The CDR3 totals 12 residues. V lost 1 base to trimming and J lost 13 bases, with 8 bases between them. For the CDR3, the DNA is TGTGCCAGCAGTTTAGACAGGCCCCCCCTCCACTTT. Its protein is CASSLDRPPLHF.

The chain has TRBV28 and TRBJ1-6; 9 bases fit TRBD1. Per the germline V gene, CDR1 is MDHEN and CDR2 is SYDVKM. Trimming cost V 3 bases and J 7 bases; bases outside gene matches: 4. This CDR3 comprises 15 residues. The CDR3 DNA sequence: TGTGCCAGCAGTTTGGAGGACAGGGGCAATTCACCCCTCCACTTT. Encoded protein: CASSLEDRGNSPLHF.

This chain uses TRBV13 with TRBJ1-1, with D possibly TRBD1 on 6 matching bases. CDR1 is PRHDT, CDR2 FYEKMQ, per germline (reference sequence). This CDR3 is 13 amino acids long. V was pared by 6 bases and J by 10 bases, with 18 bases between. Here the CDR3 reads CASRDYRESRAFF. CDR3 coding DNA: TGTGCCAGCAGGGACTACAGGGAAAGTCGAGCTTTCTTT.